This TCR beta chain appears in the sequencing data of a study of human T cells and chemical hapten exposure. This sample's time point: patch test 1, 2 weeks after DPC sensitization. The treatment denotes: therapeutic diphenylcyclopropenone sensitization with weekly scalp DPC. Total RNA extraction was carried out from unfractionated whole blood. TCRdb recomputed calls from the RACE reads with MiXCR, one row per CDR3 protein. This table has tens of thousands of distinct CDR3 sequences, 9.3% appearing once. Study conclusions and caveats: It was expanded TCRs that formed significantly more large CDR3 similarity clusters than controls did.

About this clonotype: What it recognizes is unknown.

This TCR was recovered from a middle-aged woman with alopecia areata. Some clones in this sample may be carry-over from other donors' samples. Specimen: whole blood, collected in connection with sensitization to the hapten diphenylcyclopropenone (DPC).

CDR3 protein: CASSFGGYNEQFF. DNA of the CDR3: TGTGCCAGCAGCTTCGGAGGTTACAATGAGCAGTTCTTC. The chain recombines TRBV7-8 with TRBJ2-1; tentatively, D is TRBD2 (5 bases). The CDR3 sequence is 13 residues long. CDR1 and CDR2 from the germline V gene are SGHVS and FQNEAQ. V lost 3 bases and J lost 4, with 7 bases in between.